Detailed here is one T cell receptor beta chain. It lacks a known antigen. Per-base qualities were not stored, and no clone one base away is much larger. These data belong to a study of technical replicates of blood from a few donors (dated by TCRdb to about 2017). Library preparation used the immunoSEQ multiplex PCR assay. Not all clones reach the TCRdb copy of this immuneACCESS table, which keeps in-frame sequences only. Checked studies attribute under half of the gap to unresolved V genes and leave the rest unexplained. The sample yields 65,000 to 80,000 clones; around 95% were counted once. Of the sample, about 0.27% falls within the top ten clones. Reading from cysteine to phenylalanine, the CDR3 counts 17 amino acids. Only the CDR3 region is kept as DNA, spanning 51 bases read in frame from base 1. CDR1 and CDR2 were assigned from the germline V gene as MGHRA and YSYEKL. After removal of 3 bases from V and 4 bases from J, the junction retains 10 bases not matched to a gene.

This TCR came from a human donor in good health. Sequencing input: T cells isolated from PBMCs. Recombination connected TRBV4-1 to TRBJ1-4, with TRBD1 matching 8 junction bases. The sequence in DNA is TGCGCCAGCAGCCACTACTCGACAGGGGCGGGTAATGAAAAACTGTTTTTT. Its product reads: CASSHYSTGAGNEKLFF.